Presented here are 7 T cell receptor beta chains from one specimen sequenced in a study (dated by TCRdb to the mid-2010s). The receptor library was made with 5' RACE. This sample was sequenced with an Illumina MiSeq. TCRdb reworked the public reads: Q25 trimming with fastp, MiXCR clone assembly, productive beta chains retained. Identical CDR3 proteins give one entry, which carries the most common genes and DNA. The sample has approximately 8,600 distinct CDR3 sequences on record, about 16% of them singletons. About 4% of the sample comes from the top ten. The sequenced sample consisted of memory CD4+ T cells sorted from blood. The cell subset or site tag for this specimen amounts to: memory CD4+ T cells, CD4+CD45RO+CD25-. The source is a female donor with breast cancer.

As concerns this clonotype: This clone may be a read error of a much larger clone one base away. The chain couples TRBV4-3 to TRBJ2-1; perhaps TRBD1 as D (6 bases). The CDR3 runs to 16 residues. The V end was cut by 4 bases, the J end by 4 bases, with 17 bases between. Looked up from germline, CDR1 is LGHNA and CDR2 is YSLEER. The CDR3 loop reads CASSRDSAGDYNEQFF. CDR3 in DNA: TGCGCCAGCAGCCGAGATTCGGCAGGGGATTACAATGAGCAGTTCTTC.

CDR3: CASSVMALATGELFF. The CDR3 bases are TGTGCCAGCAGTGTGATGGCACTAGCCACCGGGGAGCTGTTTTTT. J is TRBJ2-2 and V is TRBV5-4; possibly TRBD2 for D (6 bases). Looked up from germline, CDR1 is SGHNT and CDR2 is YYREEE (reference sequence). The V and J ends lost 5 bases and 4 bases respectively, with 15 bases between them. This CDR3 is built from 15 residues.

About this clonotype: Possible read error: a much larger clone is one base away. As DNA, the CDR3 is TGCGCCAGCAGCTTGGATGGAGGGTCTCGTCAGCCCCAGCATTTT. This codes for CASSLDGGSRQPQHF. This chain joins TRBV5-1 and TRBJ1-5; D gene unclear. The V end lost 0 bases, the J end lost 6 bases, and 13 bases lay between the germline ends. CDR1 is SGHRS, CDR2 YFSETQ, per germline. The CDR3 is made up of 15 amino acids.

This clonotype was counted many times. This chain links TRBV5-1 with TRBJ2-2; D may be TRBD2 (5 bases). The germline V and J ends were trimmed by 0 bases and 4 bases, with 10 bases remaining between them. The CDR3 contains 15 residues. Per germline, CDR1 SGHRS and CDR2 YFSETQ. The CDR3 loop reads CASSLGWTSTGELFF. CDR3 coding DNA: TGCGCCAGCAGCTTGGGTTGGACTTCCACCGGGGAGCTGTTTTTT.

CDR3 loop: CASSTVSNQPQHF. CDR3 in DNA: TGTGCCAGTAGTACGGTGAGCAATCAGCCCCAGCATTTT. The rearrangement links TRBV19 to TRBJ1-5; unclear D gene. The ends were cut back, 4 bases at V and 1 base at J, with 5 bases in the middle. The CDR3 consists of 13 residues. In germline, CDR1 is LNHDA, CDR2 SQIVND (reference sequence).

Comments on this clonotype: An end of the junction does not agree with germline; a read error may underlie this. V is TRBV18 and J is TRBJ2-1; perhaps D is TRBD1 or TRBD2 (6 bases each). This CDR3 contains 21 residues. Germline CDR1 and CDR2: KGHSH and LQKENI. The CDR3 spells CASSLLFGGQLTRVSYNEQLF. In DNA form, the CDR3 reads TGTGCCAGCTCACTACTTTTCGGGGGCCAGCTGACCCGAGTCTCCTACAATGAGCAGCTCTTC.

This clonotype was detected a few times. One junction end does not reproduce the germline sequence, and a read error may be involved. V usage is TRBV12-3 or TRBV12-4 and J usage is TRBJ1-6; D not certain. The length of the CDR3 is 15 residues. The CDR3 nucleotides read TGTGCCAGCAGGTTAGTAGGCTGCGTGAATTCACCCCTCCACTTT. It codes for CASRLVGCVNSPLHF.